The clone carrying this T cell receptor (beta chain) has a handful of counts. The antigen is unknown. MiXCR, run by TCRdb on the reads, gives a single entry per CDR3 protein. The sample has 86,000 or so distinct CDR3 sequences; about 24% are singletons. This sample stems from a study of T cell repertoires in cytomegalovirus infection. The overall study: It was recently identified HLA-C-restricted and well-studied HLA-B-restricted CMV epitopes that the study used. Signatures in public TCR beta sequences pointed to both CMV infection and matching HLA type.

V was pared by 0 bases and J by 2 bases, with 5 bases of the junction left unmatched. Per germline, CDR1 LGHNA and CDR2 YSLEER. This CDR3 has 18 residues. This sequence was found in a human donor in good health (CMV status not recorded). Some clones in this sample may be carry-over from other donors' samples. The source material was CD8+ T cells from cultured PBMCs, sampled from culture after CMV antigen stimulation. The J gene is TRBJ2-1, the V gene TRBV4-3; 12 bases are a match to TRBD2. CDR3 DNA sequence: TGCGCCAGCAGCCAAGATCAGACTAGCGGGAGTCCCTACAATGAGCAGTTCTTC. It yields the protein CASSQDQTSGSPYNEQFF.